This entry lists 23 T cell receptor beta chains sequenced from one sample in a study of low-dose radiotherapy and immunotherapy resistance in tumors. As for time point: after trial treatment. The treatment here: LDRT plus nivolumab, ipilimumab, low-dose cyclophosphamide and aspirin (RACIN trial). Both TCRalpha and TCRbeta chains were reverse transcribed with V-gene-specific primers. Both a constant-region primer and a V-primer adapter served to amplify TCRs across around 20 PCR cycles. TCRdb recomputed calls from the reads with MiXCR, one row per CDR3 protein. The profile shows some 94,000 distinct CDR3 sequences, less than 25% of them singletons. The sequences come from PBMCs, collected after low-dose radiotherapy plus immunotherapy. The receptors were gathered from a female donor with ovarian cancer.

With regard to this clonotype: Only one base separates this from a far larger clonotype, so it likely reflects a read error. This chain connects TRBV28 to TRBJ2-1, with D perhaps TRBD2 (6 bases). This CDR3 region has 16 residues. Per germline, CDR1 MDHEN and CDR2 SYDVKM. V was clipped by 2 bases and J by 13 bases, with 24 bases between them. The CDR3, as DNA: TGTGCCAGCAGTTTAGGGCTCGCGGGGAACCAAGAGACCCAGTTCTTC. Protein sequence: CASSLGLAGNQETQFF.

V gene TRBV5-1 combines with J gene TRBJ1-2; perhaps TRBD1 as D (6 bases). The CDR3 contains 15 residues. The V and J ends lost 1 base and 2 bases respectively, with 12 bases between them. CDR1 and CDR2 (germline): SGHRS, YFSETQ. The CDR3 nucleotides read TGCGCCAGCAGCTTGTACGGACAGTCGAACTATGGCTACACCTTC. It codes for CASSLYGQSNYGYTF.

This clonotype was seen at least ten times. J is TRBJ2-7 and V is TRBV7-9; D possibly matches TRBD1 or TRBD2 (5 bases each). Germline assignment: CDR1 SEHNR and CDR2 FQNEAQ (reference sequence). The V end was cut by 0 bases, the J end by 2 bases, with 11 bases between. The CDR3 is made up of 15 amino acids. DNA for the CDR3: TGTGCCAGCAGCTTAGCCGGGGCGGGCGCCTACGAGCAGTACTTC. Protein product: CASSLAGAGAYEQYF.

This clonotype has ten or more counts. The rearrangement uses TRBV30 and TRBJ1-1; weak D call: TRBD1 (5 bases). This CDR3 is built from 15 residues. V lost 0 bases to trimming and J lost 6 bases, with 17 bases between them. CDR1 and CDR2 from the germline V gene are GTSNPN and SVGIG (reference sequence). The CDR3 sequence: CAWSVRDPRGSEAFF. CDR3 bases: TGTGCCTGGAGTGTAAGGGACCCCCGGGGATCTGAAGCTTTCTTT.

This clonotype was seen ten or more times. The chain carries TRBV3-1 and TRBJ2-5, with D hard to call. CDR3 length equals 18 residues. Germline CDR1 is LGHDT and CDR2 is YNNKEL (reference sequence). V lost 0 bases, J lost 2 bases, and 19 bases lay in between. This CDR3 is CASSQDRFLAAVQETQYF. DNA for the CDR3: TGTGCCAGCAGCCAAGATCGATTCCTGGCGGCGGTACAAGAGACCCAGTACTTC.

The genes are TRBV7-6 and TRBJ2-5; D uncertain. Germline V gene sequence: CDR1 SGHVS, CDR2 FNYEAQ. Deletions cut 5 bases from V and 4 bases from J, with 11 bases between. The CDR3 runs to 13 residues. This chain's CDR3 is CASSPRPRETQYF. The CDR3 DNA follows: TGTGCCAGCAGCCCGCGACCGCGAGAGACCCAGTACTTC.

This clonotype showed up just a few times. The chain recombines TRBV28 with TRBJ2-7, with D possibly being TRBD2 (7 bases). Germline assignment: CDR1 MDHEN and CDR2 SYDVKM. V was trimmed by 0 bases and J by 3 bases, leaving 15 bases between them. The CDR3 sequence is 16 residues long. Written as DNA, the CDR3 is TGTGCCAGCAGTTTATGGGGAGGGACAAACAGCTACGAGCAGTACTTC. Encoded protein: CASSLWGGTNSYEQYF.

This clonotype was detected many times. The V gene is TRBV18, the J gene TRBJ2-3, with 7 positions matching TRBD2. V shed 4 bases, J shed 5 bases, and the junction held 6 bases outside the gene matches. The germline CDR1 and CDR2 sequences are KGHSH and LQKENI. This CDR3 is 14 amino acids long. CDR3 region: CASSLTSEKDTQYF. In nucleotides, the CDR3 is TGTGCCAGCTCACTCACTAGCGAGAAAGATACGCAGTATTTT.

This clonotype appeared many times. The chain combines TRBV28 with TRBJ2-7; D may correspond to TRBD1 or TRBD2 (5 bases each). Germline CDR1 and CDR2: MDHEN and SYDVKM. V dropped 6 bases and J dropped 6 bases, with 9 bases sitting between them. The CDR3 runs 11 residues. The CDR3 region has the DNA TGTGCCAGCAGCCGGGGCTTCGAGCAGTACTTC. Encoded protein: CASSRGFEQYF.

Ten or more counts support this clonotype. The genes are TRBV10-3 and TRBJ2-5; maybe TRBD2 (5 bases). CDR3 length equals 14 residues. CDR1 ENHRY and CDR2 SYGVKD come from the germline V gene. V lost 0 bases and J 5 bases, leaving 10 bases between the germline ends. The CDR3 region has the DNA TGTGCCATCAGTGAGTCTGGGTCGGGGGAGACCCAGTACTTC. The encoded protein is CAISESGSGETQYF.

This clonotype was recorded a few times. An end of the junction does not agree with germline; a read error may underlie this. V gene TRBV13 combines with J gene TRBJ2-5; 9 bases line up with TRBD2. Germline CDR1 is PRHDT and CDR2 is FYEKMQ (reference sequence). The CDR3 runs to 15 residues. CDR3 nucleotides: TGTGCTAGCAGCCGACTGGGGCTAGCGGGGGAGACCCAGTACTTC. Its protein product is CASSRLGLAGETQYF.

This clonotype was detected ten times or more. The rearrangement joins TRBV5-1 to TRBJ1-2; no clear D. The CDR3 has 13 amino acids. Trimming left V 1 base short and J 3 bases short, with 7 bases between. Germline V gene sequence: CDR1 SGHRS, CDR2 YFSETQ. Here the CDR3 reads CASSLTRDYGYTF. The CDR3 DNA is TGCGCCAGCAGCTTGACACGAGACTATGGCTACACCTTC.

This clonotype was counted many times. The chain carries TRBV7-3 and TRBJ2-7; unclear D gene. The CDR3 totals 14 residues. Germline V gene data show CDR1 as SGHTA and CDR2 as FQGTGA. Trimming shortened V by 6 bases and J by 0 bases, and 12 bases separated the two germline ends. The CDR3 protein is CASSPAAGSYEQYF. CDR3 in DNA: TGTGCCAGCAGTCCCGCAGCAGGCTCCTACGAGCAGTACTTC. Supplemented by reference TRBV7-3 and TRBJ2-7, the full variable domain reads GAGVSQTPSNKVTEKGKYVELRCDPISGHTALYWYRQSLGQGPEFLIYFQGTGAADDSGLPNDRFFAVRPEGSVSTLKIQRTERGDSAVYLCASSPAAGSYEQYFGPGTRLTVT.

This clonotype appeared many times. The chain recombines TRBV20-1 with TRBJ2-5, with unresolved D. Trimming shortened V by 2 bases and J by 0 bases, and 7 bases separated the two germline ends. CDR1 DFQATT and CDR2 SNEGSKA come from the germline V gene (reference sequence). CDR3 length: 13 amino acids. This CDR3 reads CSARQPYQETQYF. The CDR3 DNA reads TGCAGTGCTAGACAGCCGTACCAAGAGACCCAGTACTTC.

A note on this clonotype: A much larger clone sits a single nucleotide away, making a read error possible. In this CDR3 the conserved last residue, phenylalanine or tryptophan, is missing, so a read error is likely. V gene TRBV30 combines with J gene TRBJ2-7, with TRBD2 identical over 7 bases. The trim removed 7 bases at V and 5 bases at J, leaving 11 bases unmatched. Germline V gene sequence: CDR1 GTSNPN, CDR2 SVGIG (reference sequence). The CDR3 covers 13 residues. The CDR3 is CASEEVGGDEQYS. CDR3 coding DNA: TGTGCCTCGGAGGAGGTTGGGGGGGACGAGCAGTACTCC.

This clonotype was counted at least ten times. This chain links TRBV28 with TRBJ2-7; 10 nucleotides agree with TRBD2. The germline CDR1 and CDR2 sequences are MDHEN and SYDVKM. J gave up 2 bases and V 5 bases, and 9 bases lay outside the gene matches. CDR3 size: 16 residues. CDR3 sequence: CASSPRWTSGTYEQYF. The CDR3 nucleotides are TGTGCCAGCAGTCCCAGGTGGACTAGCGGAACCTACGAGCAGTACTTC.

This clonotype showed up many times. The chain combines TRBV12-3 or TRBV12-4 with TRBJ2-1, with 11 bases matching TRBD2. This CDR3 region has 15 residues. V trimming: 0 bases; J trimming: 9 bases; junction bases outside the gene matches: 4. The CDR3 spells CASSLARLAGGEQFF. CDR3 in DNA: TGTGCCAGCAGTTTAGCAAGGCTAGCGGGAGGTGAGCAGTTCTTC.

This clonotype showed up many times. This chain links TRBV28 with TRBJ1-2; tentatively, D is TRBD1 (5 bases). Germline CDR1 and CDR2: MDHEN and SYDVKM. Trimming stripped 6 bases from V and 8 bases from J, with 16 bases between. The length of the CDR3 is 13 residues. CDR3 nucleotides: TGTGCCAGCAGCTTAATGGGGGTGGGCGGCTACACCTTC. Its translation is CASSLMGVGGYTF.

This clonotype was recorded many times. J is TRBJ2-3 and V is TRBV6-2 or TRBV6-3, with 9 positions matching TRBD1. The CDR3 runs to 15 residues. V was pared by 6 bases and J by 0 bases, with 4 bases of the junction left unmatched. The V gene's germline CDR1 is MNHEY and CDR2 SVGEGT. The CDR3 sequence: CASRAGTGSTDTQYF. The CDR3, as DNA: TGTGCCAGCAGGGCCGGGACAGGGAGCACAGATACGCAGTATTTT.

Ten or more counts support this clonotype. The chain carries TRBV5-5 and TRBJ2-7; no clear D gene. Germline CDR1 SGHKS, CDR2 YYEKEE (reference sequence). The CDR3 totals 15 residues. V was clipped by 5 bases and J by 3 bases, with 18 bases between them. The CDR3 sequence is CASSLSPGIVYEQYF. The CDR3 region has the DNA TGTGCCAGCAGTTTATCCCCGGGCATCGTCTACGAGCAGTACTTC.

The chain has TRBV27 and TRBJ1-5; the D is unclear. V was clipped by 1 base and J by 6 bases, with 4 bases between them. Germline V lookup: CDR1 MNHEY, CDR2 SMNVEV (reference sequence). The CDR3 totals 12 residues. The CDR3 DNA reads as TGTGCCAGCAGTTTATGGGTTCAGCCCCAGCATTTT. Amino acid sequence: CASSLWVQPQHF.

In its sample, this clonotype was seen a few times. The CDR3 bases are TGTGCCAGCAGTTTAGCCGGGGGTCAGGGCACCGGGGAGCTGTTTTTT. Its translation is CASSLAGGQGTGELFF. The V and J genes are TRBV12-3 or TRBV12-4 and TRBJ2-2; possible D gene TRBD2, 6 bases. V lost 0 bases, J lost 4 bases, and 12 bases lay in between. The CDR3 contains 16 residues.

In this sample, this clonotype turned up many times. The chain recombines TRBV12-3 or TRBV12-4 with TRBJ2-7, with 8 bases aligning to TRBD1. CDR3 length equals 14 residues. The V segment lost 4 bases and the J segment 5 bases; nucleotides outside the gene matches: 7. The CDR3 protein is CASSSGQGYDEQYF. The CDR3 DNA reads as TGTGCCAGCAGTTCTGGACAGGGATACGACGAGCAGTACTTC.